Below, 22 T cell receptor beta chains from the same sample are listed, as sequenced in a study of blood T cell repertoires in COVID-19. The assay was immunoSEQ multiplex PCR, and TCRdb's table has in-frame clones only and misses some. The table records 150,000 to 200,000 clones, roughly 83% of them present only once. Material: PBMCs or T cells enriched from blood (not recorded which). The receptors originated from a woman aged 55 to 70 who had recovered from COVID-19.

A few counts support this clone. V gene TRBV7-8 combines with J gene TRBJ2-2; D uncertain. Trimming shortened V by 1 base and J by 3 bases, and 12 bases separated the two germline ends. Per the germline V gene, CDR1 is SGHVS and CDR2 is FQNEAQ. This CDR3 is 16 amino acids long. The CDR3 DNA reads TGTGCCAGCAGCTTAGGAGGAGACTTTTACACCGGGGAGCTGTTTTTT. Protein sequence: CASSLGGDFYTGELFF.

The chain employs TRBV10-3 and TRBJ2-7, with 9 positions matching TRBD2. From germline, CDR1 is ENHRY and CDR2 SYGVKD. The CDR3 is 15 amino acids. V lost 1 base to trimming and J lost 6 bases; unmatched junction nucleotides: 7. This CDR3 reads CAISELGGRAAEQYF. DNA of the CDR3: TGTGCCATCAGTGAGTTGGGCGGGAGGGCCGCCGAGCAGTACTTC.

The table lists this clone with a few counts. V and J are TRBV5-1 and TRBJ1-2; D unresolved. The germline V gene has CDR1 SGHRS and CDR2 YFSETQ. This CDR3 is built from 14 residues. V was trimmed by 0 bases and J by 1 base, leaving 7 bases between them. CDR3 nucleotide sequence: TGCGCCAGCAGCTTGGCCGGAGATAACTATGGCTACACCTTC. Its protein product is CASSLAGDNYGYTF.

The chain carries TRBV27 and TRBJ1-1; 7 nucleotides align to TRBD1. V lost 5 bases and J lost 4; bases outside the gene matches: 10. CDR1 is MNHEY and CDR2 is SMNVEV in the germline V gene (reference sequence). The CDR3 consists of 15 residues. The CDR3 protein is CASSTTGAQTTEAFF. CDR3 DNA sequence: TGTGCCAGCAGTACTACAGGGGCACAGACCACTGAAGCTTTCTTT.

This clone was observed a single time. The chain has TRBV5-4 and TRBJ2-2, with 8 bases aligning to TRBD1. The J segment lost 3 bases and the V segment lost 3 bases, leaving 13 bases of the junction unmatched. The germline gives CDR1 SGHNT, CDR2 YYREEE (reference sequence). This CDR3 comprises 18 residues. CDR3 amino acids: CASSSVRQTGADTGELFF. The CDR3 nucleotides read TGTGCCAGCAGCTCCGTCAGACAGACAGGGGCGGACACCGGGGAGCTGTTTTTT.

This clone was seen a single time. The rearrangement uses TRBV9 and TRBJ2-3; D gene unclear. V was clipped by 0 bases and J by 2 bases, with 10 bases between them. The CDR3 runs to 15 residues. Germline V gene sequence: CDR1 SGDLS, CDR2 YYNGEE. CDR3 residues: CASSVGVASTDTQYF. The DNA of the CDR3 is TGTGCCAGCAGCGTAGGCGTAGCCTCCACAGATACGCAGTATTTT.

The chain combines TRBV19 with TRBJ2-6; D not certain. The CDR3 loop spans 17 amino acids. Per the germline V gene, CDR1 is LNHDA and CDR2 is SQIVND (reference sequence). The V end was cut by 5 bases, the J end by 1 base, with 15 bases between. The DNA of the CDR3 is TGTGCCAGTAGTCGACTGCTTACGGGTTCTGGGGCCAACGTCCTGACTTTC. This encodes CASSRLLTGSGANVLTF.

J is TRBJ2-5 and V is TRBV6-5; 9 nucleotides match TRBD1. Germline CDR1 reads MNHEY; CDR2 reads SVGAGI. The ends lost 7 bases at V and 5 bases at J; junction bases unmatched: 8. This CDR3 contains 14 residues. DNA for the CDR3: TGTGCCAGCAAAACAGGGGGCGTAGAGGAGACCCAGTACTTC. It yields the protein CASKTGGVEETQYF.

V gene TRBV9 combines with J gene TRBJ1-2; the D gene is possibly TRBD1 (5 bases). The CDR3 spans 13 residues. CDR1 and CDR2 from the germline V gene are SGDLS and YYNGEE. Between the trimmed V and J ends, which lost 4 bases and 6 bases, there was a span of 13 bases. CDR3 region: CASSSGGSNGYTF. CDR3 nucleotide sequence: TGTGCCAGCAGCTCCGGGGGATCAAATGGCTACACCTTC. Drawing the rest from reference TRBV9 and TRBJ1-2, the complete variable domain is DSGVTQTPKHLITATGQRVTLRCSPRSGDLSVYWYQQSLDQGLQFLIQYYNGEERAKGNILERFSAQQFPDLHSELNLSSLELGDSALYFCASSSGGSNGYTFGSGTRLTVV.

The CDR3 protein is CATSRDTYEQYF. As DNA, the CDR3 is TGTGCCACCAGCAGAGACACCTACGAGCAGTACTTC. The V gene is TRBV15, the J gene TRBJ2-7; D is unresolved. This CDR3 region has 12 residues. V gave up 0 bases and J gave up 2 bases, with 2 bases separating them. CDR1 LNHNV and CDR2 YYDKDF come from the germline V gene (reference sequence).

This chain's CDR3 is CASSPSGDWRNQPQHF. CDR3 DNA sequence: TGTGCCAGCTCCCCTTCGGGGGATTGGCGCAATCAGCCCCAGCATTTT. The rearrangement uses TRBV18 and TRBJ1-5; D might be TRBD1 (5 bases). The germline gives CDR1 KGHSH, CDR2 LQKENI. V lost 6 bases, J lost 2 bases, and 17 bases lay in between. The CDR3 is 16 amino acids.

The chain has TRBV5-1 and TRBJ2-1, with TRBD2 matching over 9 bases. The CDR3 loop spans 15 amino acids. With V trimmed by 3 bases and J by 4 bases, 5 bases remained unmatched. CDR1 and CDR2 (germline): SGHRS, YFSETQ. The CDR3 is CASSSGLARYNEQFF. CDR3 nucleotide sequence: TGCGCCAGCAGCTCGGGACTAGCTAGATACAATGAGCAGTTCTTC.

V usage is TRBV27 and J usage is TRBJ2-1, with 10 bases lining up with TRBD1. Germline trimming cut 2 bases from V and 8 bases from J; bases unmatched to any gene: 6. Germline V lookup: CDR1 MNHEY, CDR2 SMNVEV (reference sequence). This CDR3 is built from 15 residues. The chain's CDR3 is CASSLRQGAGYEQFF. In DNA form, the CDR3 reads TGTGCCAGCAGTTTAAGACAGGGGGCTGGTTATGAGCAGTTCTTC.

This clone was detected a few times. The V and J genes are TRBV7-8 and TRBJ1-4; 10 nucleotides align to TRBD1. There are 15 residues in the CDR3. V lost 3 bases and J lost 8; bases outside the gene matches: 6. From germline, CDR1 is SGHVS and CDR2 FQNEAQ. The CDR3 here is CASSLGTGAREKLFF. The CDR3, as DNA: TGTGCCAGCAGCTTGGGGACAGGGGCGAGAGAAAAACTGTTTTTT.

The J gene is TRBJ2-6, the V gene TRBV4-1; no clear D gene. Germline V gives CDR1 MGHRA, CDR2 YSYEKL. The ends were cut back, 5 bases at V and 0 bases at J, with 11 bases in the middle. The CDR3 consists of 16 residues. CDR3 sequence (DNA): TGCGCCAGCAGCACCCCTTTCAGCTCTGGGGCCAACGTCCTGACTTTC. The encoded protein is CASSTPFSSGANVLTF.

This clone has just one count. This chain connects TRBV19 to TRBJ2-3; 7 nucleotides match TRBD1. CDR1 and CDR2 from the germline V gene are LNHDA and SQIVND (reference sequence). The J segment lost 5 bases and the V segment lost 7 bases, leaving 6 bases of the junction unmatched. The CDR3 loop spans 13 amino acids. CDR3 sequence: CASKRGRGDTQYF. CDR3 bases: TGTGCCAGTAAAAGGGGGCGCGGAGATACGCAGTATTTT.

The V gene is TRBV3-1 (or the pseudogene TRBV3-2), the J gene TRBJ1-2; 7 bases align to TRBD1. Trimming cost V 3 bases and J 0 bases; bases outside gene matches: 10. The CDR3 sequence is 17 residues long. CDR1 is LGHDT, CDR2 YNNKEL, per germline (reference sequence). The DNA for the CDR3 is TGTGCCAGCAGCCAGGCACTCGGGACAGCCTCTAACTATGGCTACACCTTC. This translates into CASSQALGTASNYGYTF.

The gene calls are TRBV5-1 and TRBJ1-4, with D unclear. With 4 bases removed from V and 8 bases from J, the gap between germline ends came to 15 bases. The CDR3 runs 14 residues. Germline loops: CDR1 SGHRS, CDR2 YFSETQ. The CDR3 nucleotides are TGCGCCAGCAGCGCTGACACGGTCGAGGAAAAACTGTTTTTT. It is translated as CASSADTVEEKLFF.

The chain's CDR3 is CASSLEQGATYGYTF. The CDR3, as DNA: TGTGCCAGCTCACTCGAACAGGGGGCTACGTATGGCTACACCTTC. The chain combines TRBV18 with TRBJ1-2; TRBD1 agrees at 9 bases. The V and J ends lost 4 bases and 5 bases, in that order; junction bases with no gene match: 8. The CDR3 consists of 15 residues. The V gene's germline CDR1 is KGHSH and CDR2 LQKENI.

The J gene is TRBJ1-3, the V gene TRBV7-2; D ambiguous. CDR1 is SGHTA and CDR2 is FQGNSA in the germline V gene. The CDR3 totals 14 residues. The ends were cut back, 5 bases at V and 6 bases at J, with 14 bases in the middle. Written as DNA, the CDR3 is TGTGCCAGCAGCCTCGGTGGAGGCCAAAACACCATATATTTT. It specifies CASSLGGGQNTIYF.

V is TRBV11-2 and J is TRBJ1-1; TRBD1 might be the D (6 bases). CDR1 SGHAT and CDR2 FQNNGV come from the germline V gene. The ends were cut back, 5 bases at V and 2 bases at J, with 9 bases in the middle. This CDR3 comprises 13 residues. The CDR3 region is CASSLRGNTEAFF. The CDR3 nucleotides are TGTGCCAGCAGCCTCAGGGGTAACACTGAAGCTTTCTTT.

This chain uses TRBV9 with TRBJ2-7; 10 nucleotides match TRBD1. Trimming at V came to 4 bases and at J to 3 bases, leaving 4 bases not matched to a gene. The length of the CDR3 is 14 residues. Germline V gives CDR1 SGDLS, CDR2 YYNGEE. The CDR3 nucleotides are TGTGCCAGCAGCTATGGACAGGGGGGCTACGAGCAGTACTTC. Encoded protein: CASSYGQGGYEQYF.